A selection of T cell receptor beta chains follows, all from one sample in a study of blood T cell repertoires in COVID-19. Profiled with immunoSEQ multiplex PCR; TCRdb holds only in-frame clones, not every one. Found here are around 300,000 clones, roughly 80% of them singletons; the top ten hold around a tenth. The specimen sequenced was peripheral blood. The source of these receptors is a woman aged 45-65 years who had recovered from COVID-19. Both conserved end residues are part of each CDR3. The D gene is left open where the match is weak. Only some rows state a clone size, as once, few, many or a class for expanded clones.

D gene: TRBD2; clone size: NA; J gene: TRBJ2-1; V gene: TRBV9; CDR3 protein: CASSTLAGGVYNEQFF; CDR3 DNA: TGTGCCAGCAGCACTTTAGCGGGAGGGGTATACAATGAGCAGTTCTTC
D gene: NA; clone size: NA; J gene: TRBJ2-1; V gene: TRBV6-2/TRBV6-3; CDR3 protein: CASTPDIWASNEQFF; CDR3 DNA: TGTGCCAGCACCCCGGACATTTGGGCGTCCAATGAGCAGTTCTTC
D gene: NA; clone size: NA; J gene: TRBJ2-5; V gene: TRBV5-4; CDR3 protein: CASSLVRAGRETQYF; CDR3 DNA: TGTGCCAGCAGCTTGGTTCGGGCAGGGAGGGAGACCCAGTACTTC
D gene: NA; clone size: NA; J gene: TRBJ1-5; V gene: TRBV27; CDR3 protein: CASSPRRTHASGARPQHF; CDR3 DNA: TGTGCCAGCAGTCCCCGCCGGACCCACGCGAGTGGGGCAAGGCCCCAGCATTTT
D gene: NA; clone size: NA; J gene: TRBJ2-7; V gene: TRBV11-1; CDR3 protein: CASSPRMSSYEQYF; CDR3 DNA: TGTGCCAGCAGCCCCAGGATGAGCTCCTACGAGCAGTACTTC
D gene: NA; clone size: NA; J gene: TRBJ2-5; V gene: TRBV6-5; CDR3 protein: CASSRQQETQYF; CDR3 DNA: TGTGCCAGCAGTAGACAGCAAGAGACCCAGTACTTC
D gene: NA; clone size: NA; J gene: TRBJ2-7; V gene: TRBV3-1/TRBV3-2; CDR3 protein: CASSLVSSGQLITYEQYF; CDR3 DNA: TGTGCCAGCAGCCTCGTATCGTCTGGACAGCTGATTACCTACGAGCAGTACTTC
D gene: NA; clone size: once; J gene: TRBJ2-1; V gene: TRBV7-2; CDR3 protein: CASSPSRGNEQFF; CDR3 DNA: TGTGCCAGCAGCCCCTCCCGGGGAAATGAGCAGTTCTTC
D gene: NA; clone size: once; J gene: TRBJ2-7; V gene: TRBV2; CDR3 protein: CASSGGYEQYF; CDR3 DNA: TGTGCCAGCAGTGGAGGCTACGAGCAGTACTTC
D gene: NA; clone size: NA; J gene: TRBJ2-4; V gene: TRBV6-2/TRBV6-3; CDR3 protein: CASSYNPHRTAKNIQYF; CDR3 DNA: TGTGCCAGCAGTTACAACCCGCACAGGACGGCCAAAAACATTCAGTACTTC
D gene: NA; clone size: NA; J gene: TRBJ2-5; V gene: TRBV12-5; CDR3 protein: CASGLSTGVSSGKQETQYF; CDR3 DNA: TGTGCTAGTGGTTTGTCGACAGGGGTGTCTAGCGGTAAGCAAGAGACCCAGTACTTC
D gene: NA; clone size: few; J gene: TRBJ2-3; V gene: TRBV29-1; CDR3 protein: CSVDMIGWETDTQYF; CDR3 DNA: TGCAGCGTTGATATGATAGGGTGGGAGACAGATACGCAGTATTTT
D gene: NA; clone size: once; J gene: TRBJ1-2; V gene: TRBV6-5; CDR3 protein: CASTAVFGYGYTF; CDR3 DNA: TGTGCCAGCACCGCGGTCTTCGGCTATGGCTACACCTTC
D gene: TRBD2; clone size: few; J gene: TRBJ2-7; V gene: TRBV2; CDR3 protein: CASSEGSGRAGIYEQYF; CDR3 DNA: TGTGCCAGCAGTGAAGGTAGCGGGAGGGCCGGTATATACGAGCAGTACTTC
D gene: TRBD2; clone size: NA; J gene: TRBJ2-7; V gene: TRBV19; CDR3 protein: CASSTTTASGSLSYEQYF; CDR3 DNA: TGTGCCAGTAGTACAACAACGGCCAGCGGGAGTCTCTCCTACGAGCAGTACTTC
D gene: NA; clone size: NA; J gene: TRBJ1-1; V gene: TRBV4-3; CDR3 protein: CASSLETGGYGEAFF; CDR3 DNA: TGCGCCAGCAGTCTAGAAACGGGAGGGTACGGCGAAGCTTTCTTT
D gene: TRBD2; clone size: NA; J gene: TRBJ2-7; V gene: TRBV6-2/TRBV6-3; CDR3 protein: CASSYPRGGLAGTEQYF; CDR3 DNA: TGTGCCAGCAGTTATCCTAGGGGGGGACTAGCGGGAACCGAGCAGTACTTC
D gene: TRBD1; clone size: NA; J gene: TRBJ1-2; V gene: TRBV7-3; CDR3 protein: CASNKSPGTGLQHYGYTF; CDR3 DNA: TGTGCCAGCAACAAGAGTCCCGGGACAGGGCTGCAGCACTATGGCTACACCTTC
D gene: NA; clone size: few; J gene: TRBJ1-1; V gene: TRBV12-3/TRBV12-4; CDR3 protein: CASSLGLNTEAFF; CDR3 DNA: TGTGCCAGCAGTTTAGGGCTGAACACTGAAGCTTTCTTT
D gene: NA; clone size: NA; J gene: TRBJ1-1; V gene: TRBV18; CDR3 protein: CASSPPRTEYVRAFF; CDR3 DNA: TGTGCCAGCTCACCACCTAGGACAGAATACGTGCGAGCTTTCTTT
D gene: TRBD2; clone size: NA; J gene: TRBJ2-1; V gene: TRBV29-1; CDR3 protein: CSVAESGEWDEQFF; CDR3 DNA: TGCAGCGTTGCGGAGAGCGGGGAGTGGGATGAGCAGTTCTTC
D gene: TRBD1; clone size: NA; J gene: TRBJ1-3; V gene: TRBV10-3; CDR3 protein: CAISPGRDRGNTIYF; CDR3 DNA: TGTGCCATCAGTCCCGGCCGGGACAGGGGAAACACCATATATTTT
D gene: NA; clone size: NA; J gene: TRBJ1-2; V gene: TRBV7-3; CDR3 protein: CASSSRDMSGYTF; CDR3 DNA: TGTGCCAGCAGCTCCCGGGACATGTCGGGCTACACCTTC
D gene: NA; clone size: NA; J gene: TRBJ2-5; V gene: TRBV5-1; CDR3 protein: CASSLAGYQETQYF; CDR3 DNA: TGCGCCAGCAGCTTGGCAGGTTATCAAGAGACCCAGTACTTC
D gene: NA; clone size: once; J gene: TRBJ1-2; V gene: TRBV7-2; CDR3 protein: CASSKRTPAGGITGNGYTF; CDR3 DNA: TGTGCCAGCAGCAAACGCACCCCGGCGGGGGGGATCACAGGGAATGGCTACACCTTC
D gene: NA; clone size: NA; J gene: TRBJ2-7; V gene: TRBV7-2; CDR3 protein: CASSWGGQGEQYF; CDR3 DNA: TGTGCCAGCAGCTGGGGGGGGCAGGGCGAGCAGTACTTC
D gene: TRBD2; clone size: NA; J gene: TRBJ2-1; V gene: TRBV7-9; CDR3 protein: CASSLGTSGSWDNEQFF; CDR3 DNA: TGTGCCAGCAGCTTAGGGACTAGCGGGAGTTGGGACAATGAGCAGTTCTTC
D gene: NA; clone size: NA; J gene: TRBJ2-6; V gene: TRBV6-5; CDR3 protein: CAAGFSGANVLTF; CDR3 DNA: TGTGCGGCAGGGTTTTCTGGGGCCAACGTCCTGACTTTC
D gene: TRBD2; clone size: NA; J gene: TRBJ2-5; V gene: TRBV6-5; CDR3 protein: CASSPGTIETQYF; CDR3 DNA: TGTGCCAGCAGCCCCGGGACTATCGAGACCCAGTACTTC